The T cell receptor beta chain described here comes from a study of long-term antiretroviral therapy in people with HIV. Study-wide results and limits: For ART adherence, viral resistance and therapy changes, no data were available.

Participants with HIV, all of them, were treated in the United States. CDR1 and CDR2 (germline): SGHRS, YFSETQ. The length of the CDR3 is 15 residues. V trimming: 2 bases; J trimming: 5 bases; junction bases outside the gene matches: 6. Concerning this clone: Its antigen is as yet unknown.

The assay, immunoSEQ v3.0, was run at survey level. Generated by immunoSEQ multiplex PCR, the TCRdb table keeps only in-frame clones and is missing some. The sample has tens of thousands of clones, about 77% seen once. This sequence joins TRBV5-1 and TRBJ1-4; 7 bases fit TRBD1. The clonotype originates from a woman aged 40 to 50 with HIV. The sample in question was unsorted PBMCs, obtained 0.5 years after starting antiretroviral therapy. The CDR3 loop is CASSLAGTVNEKLFF. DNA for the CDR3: TGCGCCAGCAGCTTAGCCGGGACAGTCAATGAAAAACTGTTTTTT.